These T cell receptor beta chains were read from a single sample in a study of shared clonotypes between healthy human individuals. The data were produced by immunoSEQ multiplex PCR, yet TCRdb's version contains in-frame clones alone and is incomplete. Of nearly 1 million clones listed, over 75% were seen once; the top ten hold around 1.4%. Sequencing was carried out using memory CD4+ T cells sorted from blood. Source of these receptors: a man between 18 and 35 years old in good health. Both conserved end residues are part of each CDR3. D genes are given only for firm matches. Part of the rows lack a size; the others show once, few, many or a class for expanded clones.

v_gene,j_gene,d_gene,abundance,CDR3aa,CDR3nt
TRBV4-3,TRBJ2-1,.,.,CASSQDADNEQFF,TGCGCCAGCAGCCAAGATGCTGACAATGAGCAGTTCTTC
TRBV4-2,TRBJ2-5,TRBD2,.,CASSQGTSGEAETQYF,TGTGCCAGCAGCCAAGGGACTAGCGGGGAGGCGGAGACCCAGTACTTC
TRBV5-1,TRBJ1-2,.,.,CASNGEDYGYTF,TGCGCCAGCAACGGGGAGGACTATGGCTACACCTTC
TRBV19,TRBJ2-7,.,many,CASSIGQGMGEQYF,TGTGCCAGTAGTATTGGGCAGGGTATGGGCGAGCAGTACTTC
TRBV5-1,TRBJ2-5,.,.,CASSFGPAGKQETQYF,TGCGCCAGCAGCTTCGGGCCGGCGGGGAAACAAGAGACCCAGTACTTC
TRBV10-3,TRBJ1-2,.,once,CAISGVDGYTF,TGTGCCATCAGTGGGGTGGACGGCTACACCTTC
TRBV21-1,TRBJ2-2,.,few,CARRTRAGGNTGELFF,TGTGCCCGACGAACCCGAGCGGGGGGGAACACCGGGGAGCTGTTTTTT
TRBV28,TRBJ2-7,TRBD1,.,CASSPPPGQGTYEQYF,TGTGCCAGCAGTCCCCCGCCAGGACAGGGGACCTACGAGCAGTACTTC
TRBV7-9,TRBJ2-1,TRBD2,.,CASSRGLGVDEQFF,TGTGCCAGCAGTAGGGGACTAGGTGTCGATGAGCAGTTCTTC
TRBV5-4,TRBJ1-6,.,few,CASSLGEGAPLHF,TGTGCCAGCAGCCTGGGGGAGGGAGCACCCCTCCACTTT
TRBV10-3,TRBJ1-2,TRBD1,once,CAIMDRVGGYTF,TGTGCCATCATGGACAGGGTGGGTGGCTACACCTTC
TRBV18,TRBJ2-2,.,.,CASSPLQGGNTGELFF,TGTGCCAGCTCACCGTTACAGGGAGGGAACACCGGGGAGCTGTTTTTT
TRBV14,TRBJ2-5,.,few,CASSQGGAQETQYF,TGTGCCAGCAGCCAAGGCGGGGCACAAGAGACCCAGTACTTC
TRBV11-1,TRBJ1-1,.,.,CASSLPLIDEPEAFF,TGTGCCAGCAGCTTACCACTTATCGACGAGCCTGAAGCTTTCTTT
TRBV28,TRBJ1-1,.,.,CASSLKQITGAFF,TGTGCCAGCAGTCTCAAACAGATCACTGGAGCTTTCTTT
TRBV5-4,TRBJ2-7,.,.,CASSLLGGRGSYEQYF,TGTGCCAGCAGCTTGTTGGGCGGCCGGGGGTCCTACGAGCAGTACTTC
TRBV27,TRBJ2-6,.,.,CASSFPGANVLTF,TGTGCCAGCAGTTTTCCCGGGGCCAACGTCCTGACTTTC
TRBV2,TRBJ2-7,.,once,CASGEVGYEQYF,TGTGCCAGCGGTGAGGTCGGTTACGAGCAGTACTTC
TRBV19,TRBJ1-1,.,.,CASSIDLGSRTEAFF,TGTGCCAGTAGTATAGATCTGGGGAGTAGAACTGAAGCTTTCTTT
TRBV27,TRBJ2-7,TRBD1,many,CASSRDRTGEQYF,TGTGCCAGCAGTCGGGACAGAACGGGGGAGCAGTACTTC